Included here is one TCR beta chain sequence, with context. What it binds is unknown. The data belong to a study of OX40 agonist ivuxolimab in advanced cancers. Study in general: Dose-escalation patients suffered from hepatocellular carcinoma, melanoma, renal cell or head and neck cancer. The dose-escalation cohort was approximately 84% male, with a mean age of approximately 62 years, ranging about 23 to 90.

The assay was immunoSEQ multiplex PCR, and TCRdb's table has in-frame clones only and misses some. The sample has 60,000 to 65,000 clones; 80% to 90% are singletons. Findings and caveats of the study: Expanded clones were, on average, more numerous among CD8+ T cells than CD4+.

Sequenced material: CD4+ or CD8+ T cells sorted from blood, taken in a trial of the OX40 agonist ivuxolimab. The sequence was obtained from an adult with an advanced solid tumor such as melanoma, head and neck, liver or kidney cancer.

CDR3 protein: CASSLDRGSTDTQYF. CDR3 bases: TGTGCCAGCAGCTTGGACAGGGGCTCCACAGATACGCAGTATTTT. V is TRBV7-9 and J is TRBJ2-3, with TRBD1 matching 9 bases. The V gene's germline CDR1 is SEHNR and CDR2 FQNEAQ (reference sequence). The CDR3 extends over 15 amino acids. V gave up 3 bases and J gave up 2 bases; unmatched junction bases: 3.